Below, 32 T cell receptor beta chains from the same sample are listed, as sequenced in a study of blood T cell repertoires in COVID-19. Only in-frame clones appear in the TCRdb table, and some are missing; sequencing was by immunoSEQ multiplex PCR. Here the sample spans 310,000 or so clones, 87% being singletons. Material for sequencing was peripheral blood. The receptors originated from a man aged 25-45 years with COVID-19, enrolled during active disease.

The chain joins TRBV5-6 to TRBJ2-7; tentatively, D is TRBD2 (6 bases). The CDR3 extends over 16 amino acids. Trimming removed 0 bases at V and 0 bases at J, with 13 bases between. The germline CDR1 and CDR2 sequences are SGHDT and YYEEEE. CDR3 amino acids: CASSLGVEGRSYEQYF. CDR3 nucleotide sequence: TGTGCCAGCAGCTTGGGTGTGGAGGGGCGCTCCTACGAGCAGTACTTC. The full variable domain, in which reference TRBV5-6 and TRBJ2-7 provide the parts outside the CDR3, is DAGVTQSPTHLIKTRGQQVTLRCSPKSGHDTVSWYQQALGQGPQFIFQYYEEEERQRGNFPDRFSGHQFPNYSSELNVNALLLGDSALYLCASSLGVEGRSYEQYFGPGTRLTVT.

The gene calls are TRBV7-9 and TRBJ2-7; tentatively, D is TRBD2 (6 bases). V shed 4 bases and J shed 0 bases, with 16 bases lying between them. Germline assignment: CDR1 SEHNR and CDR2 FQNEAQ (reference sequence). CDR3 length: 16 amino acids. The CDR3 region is CASSSSRGTSSYEQYF. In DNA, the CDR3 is TGTGCCAGCAGCTCGAGCCGGGGGACCAGCTCCTACGAGCAGTACTTC.

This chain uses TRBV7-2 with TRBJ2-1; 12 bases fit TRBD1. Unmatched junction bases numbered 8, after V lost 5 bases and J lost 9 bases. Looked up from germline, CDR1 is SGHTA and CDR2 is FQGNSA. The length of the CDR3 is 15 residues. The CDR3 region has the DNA TGTGCCAGCAGCCCCCGGGACAGGGGGCCGCCTGAGCAGTTCTTC. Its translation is CASSPRDRGPPEQFF. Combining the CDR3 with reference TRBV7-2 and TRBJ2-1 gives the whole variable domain GAGVSQSPSNKVTEKGKDVELRCDPISGHTALYWYRQSLGQGLEFLIYFQGNSAPDKSGLPSDRFSAERTGGSVSTLTIQRTQQEDSAVYLCASSPRDRGPPEQFFGPGTRLTVL.

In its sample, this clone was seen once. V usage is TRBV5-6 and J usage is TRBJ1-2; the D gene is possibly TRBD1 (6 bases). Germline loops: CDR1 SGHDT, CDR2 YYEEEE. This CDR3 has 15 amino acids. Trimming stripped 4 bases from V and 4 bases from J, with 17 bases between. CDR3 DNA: TGTGCCAGCAGCGAATTACAGGGTTTGGTCTATGGCTACACCTTC. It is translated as CASSELQGLVYGYTF.

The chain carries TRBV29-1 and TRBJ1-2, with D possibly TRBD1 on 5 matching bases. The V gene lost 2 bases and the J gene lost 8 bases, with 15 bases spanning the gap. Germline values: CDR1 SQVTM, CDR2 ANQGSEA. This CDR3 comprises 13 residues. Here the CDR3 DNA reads TGCAGCGTTGAAAATTCAGGGCAGTACGGCTACACCTTC. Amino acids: CSVENSGQYGYTF.

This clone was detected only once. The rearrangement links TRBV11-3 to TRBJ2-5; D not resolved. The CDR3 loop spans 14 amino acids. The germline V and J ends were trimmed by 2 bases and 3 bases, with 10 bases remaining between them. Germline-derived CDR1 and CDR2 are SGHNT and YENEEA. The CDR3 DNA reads TGTGCCAGCAGCTTAATGGGCAGTAAAGAGACCCAGTACTTC. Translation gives CASSLMGSKETQYF.

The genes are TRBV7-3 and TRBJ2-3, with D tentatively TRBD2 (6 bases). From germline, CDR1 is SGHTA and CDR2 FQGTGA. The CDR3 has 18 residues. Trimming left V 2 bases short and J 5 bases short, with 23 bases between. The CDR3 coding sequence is TGTGCCAGCAGCTTATCCCCCCGAGCGGGCGGGACCATAGATACGCAGTATTTT. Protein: CASSLSPRAGGTIDTQYF.

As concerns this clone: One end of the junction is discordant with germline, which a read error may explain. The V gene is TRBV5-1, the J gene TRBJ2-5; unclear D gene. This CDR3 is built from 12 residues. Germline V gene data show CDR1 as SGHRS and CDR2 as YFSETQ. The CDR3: CASSLAKETQYF. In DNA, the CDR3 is TGCGCCAGCAGTTTGGCTAAAGAGACCCAGTACTTC.

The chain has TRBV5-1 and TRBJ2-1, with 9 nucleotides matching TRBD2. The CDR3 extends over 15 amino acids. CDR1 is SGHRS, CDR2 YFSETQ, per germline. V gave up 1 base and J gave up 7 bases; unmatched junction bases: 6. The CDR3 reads CASSLIAGAANEQFF. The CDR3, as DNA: TGCGCCAGCAGCTTGATAGCGGGAGCGGCGAATGAGCAGTTCTTC.

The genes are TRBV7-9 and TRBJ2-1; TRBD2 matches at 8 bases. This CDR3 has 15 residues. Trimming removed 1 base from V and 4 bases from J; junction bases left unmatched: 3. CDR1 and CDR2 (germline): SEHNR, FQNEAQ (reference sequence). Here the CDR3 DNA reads TGTGCCAGCAGCTTAGGCGGGAGGCTTTACAATGAGCAGTTCTTC. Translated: CASSLGGRLYNEQFF.

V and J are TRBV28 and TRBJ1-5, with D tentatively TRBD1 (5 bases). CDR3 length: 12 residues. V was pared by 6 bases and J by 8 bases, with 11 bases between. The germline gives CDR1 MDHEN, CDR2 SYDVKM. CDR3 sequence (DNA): TGTGCCAGCAGCCCCGAAGGGGAGCCCCAGCATTTT. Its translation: CASSPEGEPQHF.

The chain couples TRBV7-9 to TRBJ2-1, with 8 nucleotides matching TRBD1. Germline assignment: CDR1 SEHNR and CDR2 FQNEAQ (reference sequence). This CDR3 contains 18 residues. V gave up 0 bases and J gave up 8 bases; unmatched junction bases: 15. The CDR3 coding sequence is TGTGCCAGCAGCTTAGCCCGACAGAGCTCCTACAGGGGGGATGAGCAGTTCTTC. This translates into CASSLARQSSYRGDEQFF.

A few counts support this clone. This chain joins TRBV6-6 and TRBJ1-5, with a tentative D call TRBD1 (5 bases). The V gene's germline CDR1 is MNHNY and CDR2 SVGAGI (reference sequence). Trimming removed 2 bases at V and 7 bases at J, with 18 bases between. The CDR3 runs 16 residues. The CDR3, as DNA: TGTGCCAGCAGTTACGGGCAGCATTCAAGGGGACAGCCCCAGCATTTT. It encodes CASSYGQHSRGQPQHF.

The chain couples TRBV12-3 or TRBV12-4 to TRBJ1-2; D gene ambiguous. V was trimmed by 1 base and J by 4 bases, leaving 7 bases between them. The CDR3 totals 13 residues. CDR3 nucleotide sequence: TGTGCCAGCAGTTTAGGCCGGAGCTATGGCTACACCTTC. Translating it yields CASSLGRSYGYTF.

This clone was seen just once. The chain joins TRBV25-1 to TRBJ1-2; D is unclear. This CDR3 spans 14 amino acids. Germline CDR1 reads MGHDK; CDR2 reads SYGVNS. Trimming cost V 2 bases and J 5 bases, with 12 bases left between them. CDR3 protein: CASSEVSISYGYTF. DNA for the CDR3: TGTGCCAGCAGTGAAGTCAGTATAAGTTATGGCTACACCTTC.

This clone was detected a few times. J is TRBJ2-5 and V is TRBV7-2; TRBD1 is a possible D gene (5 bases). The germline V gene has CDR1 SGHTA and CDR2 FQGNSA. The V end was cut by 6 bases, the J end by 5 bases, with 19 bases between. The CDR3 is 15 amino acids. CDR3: CASSLQGVAGETQYF. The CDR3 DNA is TGTGCCAGCAGTCTCCAGGGTGTAGCCGGGGAGACCCAGTACTTC. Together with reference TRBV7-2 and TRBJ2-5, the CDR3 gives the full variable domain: GAGVSQSPSNKVTEKGKDVELRCDPISGHTALYWYRQSLGQGLEFLIYFQGNSAPDKSGLPSDRFSAERTGGSVSTLTIQRTQQEDSAVYLCASSLQGVAGETQYFGPGTRLLVL.

CDR3 DNA: TGTGCCAGCAGCCGGACAGGGGGGGGCTACGAGCAGTACTTC. Translation: CASSRTGGGYEQYF. The gene calls are TRBV2 and TRBJ2-7; 10 nucleotides line up with TRBD1. The V gene end was trimmed by 6 bases and the J gene end by 3 bases; junction bases not matched to a gene: 5. Germline assignment: CDR1 SNHLY and CDR2 FYNNEI. The CDR3 is made up of 14 amino acids.

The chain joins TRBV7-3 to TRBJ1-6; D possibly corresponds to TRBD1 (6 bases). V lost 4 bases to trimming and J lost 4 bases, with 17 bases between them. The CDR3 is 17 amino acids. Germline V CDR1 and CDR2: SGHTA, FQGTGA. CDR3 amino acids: CASSSPRGRGYNSPLHF. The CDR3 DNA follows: TGTGCCAGCAGCTCCCCCAGGGGAAGGGGTTATAATTCACCCCTCCACTTT.

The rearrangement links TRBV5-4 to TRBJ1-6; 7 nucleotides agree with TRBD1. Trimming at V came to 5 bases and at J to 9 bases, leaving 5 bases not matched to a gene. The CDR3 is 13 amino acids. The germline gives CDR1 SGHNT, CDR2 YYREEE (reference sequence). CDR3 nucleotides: TGTGCCAGCAGACCTAGACAGGGTTCACCCCTCCACTTT. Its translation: CASRPRQGSPLHF. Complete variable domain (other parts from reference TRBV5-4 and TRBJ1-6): ETGVTQSPTHLIKTRGQQVTLRCSSQSGHNTVSWYQQALGQGPQFIFQYYREEENGRGNFPPRFSGLQFPNYSSELNVNALELDDSALYLCASRPRQGSPLHFGNGTRLTVT.

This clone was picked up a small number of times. This CDR3 is CASSLRDRRSYEQYF. In DNA form, the CDR3 reads TGTGCCAGCAGCTTGAGGGACAGGAGATCCTACGAGCAGTACTTC. This sequence joins TRBV5-6 and TRBJ2-7, with 8 nucleotides matching TRBD1. The CDR3 runs to 15 residues. Germline assignment: CDR1 SGHDT and CDR2 YYEEEE. Losses at the gene ends were 1 base for V and 1 base for J; bases not matched to a gene: 4.

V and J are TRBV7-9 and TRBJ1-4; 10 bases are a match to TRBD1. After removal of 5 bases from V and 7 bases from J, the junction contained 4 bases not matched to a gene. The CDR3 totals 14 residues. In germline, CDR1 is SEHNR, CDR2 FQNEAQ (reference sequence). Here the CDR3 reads CASSLGTGAEKLFF. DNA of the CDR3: TGTGCCAGCAGCCTCGGGACAGGGGCTGAAAAACTGTTTTTT.

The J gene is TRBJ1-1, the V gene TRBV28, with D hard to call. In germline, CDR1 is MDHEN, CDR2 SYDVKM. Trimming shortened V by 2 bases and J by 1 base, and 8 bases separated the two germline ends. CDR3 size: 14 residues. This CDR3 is CASSLGRTNTEAFF. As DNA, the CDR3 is TGTGCCAGCAGTTTAGGCAGAACGAACACTGAAGCTTTCTTT.

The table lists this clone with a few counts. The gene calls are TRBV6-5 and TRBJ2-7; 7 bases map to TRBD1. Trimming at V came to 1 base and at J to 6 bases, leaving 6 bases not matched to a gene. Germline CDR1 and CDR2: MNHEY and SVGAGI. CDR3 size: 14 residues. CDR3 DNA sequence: TGTGCCAGCAGTTACTGGGAGACAGGGAGCGAGCAGTACTTC. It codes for CASSYWETGSEQYF.

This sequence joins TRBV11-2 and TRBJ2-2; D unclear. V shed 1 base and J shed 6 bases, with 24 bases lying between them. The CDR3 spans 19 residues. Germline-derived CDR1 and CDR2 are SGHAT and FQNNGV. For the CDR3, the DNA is TGTGCCAGCAGCTTAGCGGTCTACAGCCTCGGTCTTGTCGCCGGGGAGCTGTTTTTT. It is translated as CASSLAVYSLGLVAGELFF.

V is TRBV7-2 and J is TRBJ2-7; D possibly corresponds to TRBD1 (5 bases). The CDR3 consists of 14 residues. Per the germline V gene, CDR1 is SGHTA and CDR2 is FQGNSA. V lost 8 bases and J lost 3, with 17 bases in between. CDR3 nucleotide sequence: TGTGCCAGCCGGCAGAGTCAGGGAATCTACGAGCAGTACTTC. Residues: CASRQSQGIYEQYF. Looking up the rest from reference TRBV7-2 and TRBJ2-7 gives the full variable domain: GAGVSQSPSNKVTEKGKDVELRCDPISGHTALYWYRQSLGQGLEFLIYFQGNSAPDKSGLPSDRFSAERTGGSVSTLTIQRTQQEDSAVYLCASRQSQGIYEQYFGPGTRLTVT.

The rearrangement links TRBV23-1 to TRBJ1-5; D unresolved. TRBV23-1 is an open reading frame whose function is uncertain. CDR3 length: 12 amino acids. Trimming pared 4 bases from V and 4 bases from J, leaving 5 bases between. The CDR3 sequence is CASSPVNQPQHF. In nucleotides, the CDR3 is TGCGCCAGCAGTCCAGTGAATCAGCCCCAGCATTTT.

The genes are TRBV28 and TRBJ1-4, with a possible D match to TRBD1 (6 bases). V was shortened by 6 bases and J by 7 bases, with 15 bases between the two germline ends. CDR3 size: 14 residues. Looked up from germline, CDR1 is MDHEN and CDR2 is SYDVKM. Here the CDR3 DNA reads TGTGCCAGCAGGGACAGTTTTAAAGGTGAAAAACTGTTTTTT. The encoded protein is CASRDSFKGEKLFF.

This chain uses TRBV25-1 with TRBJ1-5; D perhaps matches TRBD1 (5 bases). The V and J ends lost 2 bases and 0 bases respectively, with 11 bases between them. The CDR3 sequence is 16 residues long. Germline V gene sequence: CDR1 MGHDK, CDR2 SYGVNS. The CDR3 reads CASSERGGDSNQPQHF. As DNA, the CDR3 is TGTGCCAGCAGTGAAAGGGGTGGGGATAGCAATCAGCCCCAGCATTTT.

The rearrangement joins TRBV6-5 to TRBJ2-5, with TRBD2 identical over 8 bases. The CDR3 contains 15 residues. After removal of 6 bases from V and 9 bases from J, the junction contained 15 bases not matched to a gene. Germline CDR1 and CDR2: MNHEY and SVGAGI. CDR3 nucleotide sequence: TGTGCCAGCAGATTAGGGACTAGTGGCCGTAGTCCCCAGTACTTC. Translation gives CASRLGTSGRSPQYF.

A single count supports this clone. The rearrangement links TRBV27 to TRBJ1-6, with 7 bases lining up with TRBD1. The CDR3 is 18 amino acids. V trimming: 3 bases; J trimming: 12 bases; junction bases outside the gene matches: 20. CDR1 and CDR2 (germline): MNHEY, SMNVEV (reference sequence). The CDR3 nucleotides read TGTGCCAGCAGTTTTTTTAGACAGGGCTATCGTCCTTGGGGACCCCTCCACTTT. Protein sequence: CASSFFRQGYRPWGPLHF.

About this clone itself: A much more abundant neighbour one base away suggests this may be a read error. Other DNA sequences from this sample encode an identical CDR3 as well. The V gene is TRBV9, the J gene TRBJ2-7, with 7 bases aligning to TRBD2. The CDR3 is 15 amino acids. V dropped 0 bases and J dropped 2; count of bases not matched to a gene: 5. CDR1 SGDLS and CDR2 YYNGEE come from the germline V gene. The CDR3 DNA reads TGTGCCAGCAGCGTAGATCCTAGCGGTACCTACGAGCAGTACTTC. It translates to CASSVDPSGTYEQYF.

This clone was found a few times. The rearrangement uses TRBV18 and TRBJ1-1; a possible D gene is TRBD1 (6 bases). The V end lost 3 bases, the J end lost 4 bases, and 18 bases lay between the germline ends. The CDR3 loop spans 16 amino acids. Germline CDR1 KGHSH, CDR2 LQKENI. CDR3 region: CASSPLRGGGVTEAFF. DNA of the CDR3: TGTGCCAGCTCACCCCTCCGGGGAGGGGGAGTCACTGAAGCTTTCTTT.